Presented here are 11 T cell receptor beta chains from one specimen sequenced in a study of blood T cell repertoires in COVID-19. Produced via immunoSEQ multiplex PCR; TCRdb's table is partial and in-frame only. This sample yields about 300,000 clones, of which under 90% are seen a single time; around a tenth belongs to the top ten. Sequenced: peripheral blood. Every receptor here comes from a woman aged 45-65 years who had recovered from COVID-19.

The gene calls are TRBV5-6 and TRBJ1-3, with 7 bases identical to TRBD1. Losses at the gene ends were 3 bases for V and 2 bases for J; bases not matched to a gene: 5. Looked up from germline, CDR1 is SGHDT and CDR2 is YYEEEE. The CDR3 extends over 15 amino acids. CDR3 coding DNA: TGTGCCAGCAGCTCGGGACAGAACACTGGAAACACCATATATTTT. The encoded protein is CASSSGQNTGNTIYF.

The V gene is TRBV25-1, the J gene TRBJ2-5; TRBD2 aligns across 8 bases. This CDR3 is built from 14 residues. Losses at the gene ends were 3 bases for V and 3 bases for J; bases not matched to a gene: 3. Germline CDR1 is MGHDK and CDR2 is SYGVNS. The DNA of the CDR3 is TGTGCCAGCAGTGATTCCGGGGGGGAAGAGACCCAGTACTTC. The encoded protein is CASSDSGGEETQYF.

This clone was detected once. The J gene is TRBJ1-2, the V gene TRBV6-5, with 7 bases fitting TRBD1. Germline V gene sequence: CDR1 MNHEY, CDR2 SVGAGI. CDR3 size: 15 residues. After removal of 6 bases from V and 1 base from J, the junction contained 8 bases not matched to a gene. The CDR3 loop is CASRPSTGLNYGYTF. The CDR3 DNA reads TGTGCCAGCAGGCCATCGACAGGGCTTAACTATGGCTACACCTTC.

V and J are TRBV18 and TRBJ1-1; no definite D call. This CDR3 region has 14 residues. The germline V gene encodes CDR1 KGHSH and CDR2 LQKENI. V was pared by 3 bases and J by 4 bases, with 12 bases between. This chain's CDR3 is CASSPSLPITEAFF. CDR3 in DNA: TGTGCCAGCTCACCCTCTCTCCCTATCACTGAAGCTTTCTTT.

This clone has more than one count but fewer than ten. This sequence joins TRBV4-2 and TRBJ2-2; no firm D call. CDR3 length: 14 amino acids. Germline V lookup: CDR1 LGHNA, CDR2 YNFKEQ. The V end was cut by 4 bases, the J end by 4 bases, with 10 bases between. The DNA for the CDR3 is TGTGCCAGCAGCCTTACGACTGGCACCGGGGAGCTGTTTTTT. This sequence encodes CASSLTTGTGELFF.

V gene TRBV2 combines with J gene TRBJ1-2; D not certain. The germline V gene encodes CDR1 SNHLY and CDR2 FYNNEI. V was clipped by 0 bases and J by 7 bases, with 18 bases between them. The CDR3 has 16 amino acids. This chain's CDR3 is CASSEALGSLRIGYTF. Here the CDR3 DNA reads TGTGCCAGCAGTGAAGCGCTCGGGAGCCTTAGAATTGGCTACACCTTC.

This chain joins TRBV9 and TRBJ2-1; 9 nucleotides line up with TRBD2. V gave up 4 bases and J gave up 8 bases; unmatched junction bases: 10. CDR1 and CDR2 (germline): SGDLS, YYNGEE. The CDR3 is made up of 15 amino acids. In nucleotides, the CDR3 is TGTGCCAGCAGCCCCGGGACTAGCCCTGGGTATGAGCAGTTCTTC. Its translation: CASSPGTSPGYEQFF.

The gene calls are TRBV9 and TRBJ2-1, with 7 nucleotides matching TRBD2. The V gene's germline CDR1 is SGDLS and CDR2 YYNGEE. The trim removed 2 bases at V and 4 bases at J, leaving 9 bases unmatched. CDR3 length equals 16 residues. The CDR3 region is CASSVRAGDGYNEQFF. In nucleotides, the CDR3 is TGTGCCAGCAGCGTTAGGGCGGGGGATGGGTACAATGAGCAGTTCTTC.

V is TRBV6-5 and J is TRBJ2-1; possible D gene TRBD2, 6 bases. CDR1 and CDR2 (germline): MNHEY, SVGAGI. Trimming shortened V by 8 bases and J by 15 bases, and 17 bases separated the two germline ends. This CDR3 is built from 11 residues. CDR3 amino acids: CASFDRELGFF. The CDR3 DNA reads TGTGCCAGCTTTGACCGGGAGCTCGGGTTCTTC.

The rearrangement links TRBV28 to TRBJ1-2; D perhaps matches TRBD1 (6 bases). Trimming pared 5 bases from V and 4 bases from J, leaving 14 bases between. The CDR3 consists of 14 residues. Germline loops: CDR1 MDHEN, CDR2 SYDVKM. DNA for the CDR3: TGTGCCAGCAGTGCTGGTACAGGGCCCTATGGCTACACCTTC. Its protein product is CASSAGTGPYGYTF.

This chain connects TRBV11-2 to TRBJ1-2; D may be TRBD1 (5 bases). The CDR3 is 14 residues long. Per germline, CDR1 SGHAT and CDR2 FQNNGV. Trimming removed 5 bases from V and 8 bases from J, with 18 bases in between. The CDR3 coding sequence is TGTGCCAGCAGCGCCAGTAGGGGCCTGATGGGCTACACCTTC. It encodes CASSASRGLMGYTF.